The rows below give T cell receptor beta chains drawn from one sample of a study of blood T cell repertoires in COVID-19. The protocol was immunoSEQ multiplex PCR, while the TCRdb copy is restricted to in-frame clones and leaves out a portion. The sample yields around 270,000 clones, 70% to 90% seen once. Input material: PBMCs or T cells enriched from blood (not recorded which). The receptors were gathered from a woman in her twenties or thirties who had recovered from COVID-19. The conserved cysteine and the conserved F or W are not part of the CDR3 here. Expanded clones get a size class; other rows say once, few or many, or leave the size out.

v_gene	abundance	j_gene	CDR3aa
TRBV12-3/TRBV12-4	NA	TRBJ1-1	ASNLGGGTEAF
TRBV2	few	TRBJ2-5	ASTQETQY
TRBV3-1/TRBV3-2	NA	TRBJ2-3	ASSYRTVTDTQY
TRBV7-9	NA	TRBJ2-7	ASSLGALAGATYEQY
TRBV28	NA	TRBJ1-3	ASFRQGGGNTIY
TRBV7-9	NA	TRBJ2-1	ASSFPPREGQDEQF
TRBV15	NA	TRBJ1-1	ATSTRTGTLEAF
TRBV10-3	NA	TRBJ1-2	AISGQDLGYGYT
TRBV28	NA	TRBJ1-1	ASSPLAEGVNTEAF
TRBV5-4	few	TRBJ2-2	ASSFTGPGELF
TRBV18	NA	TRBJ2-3	ASSEEGLAGRFTDTQY
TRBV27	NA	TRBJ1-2	ASRTGGRTPYGYT
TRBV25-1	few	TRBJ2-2	ASRGQGAGELF
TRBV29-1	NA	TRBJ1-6	SVQPGAGSPLH
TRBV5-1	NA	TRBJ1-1	ASTEVPGQGDTF
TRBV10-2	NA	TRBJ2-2	ASSESEFGWNTGELF
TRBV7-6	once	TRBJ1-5	ASSLSAGDQPQH
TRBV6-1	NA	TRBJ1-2	ASSEQSPSNYGYT
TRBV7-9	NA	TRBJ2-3	ASRTSHPTDTQY
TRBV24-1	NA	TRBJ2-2	ATRAAGTKGTGELF
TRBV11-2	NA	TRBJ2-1	ASSLSPSSYNEQF
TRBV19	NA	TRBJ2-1	ASSMLASGGANEQF